The T cell receptor (beta chain) described here comes from a study of graft-versus-host responses after intestinal transplantation. Across the whole study: Grafts were multivisceral, liver-intestinal, or isolated intestinal. Recipients across the board were started on anti-thymocyte globulin induction, then kept on tacrolimus and steroids for around three years. Study-wide points: Where graft-donor T cell macrochimerism was present, patients had high graft-versus-host to host-versus-graft clonal ratios in allografts. GvH clones detected in recipient marrow included some appearing first in ileum or blood.

Concerning this clone itself: The antigen is unknown.

The CDR3 contains 15 residues. The V end was cut by 6 bases, the J end by 4 bases, with 15 bases between. Germline CDR1 reads MDHEN; CDR2 reads SYDVKM. Only in-frame clones appear in the TCRdb table, and some are missing; sequencing was by immunoSEQ multiplex PCR. The sample records over 80,000 clones, 91% being singletons. This clonotype was sampled from a human donor who was the organ donor for an intestinal transplant. This rearrangement joins TRBV28 to TRBJ1-4; D is uncertain. The sequencing used unstimulated CD4+ T cells sorted from spleen or lymph node cells, collected before transplant. The CDR3 nucleotides read TGTGCCAGCAGCCGAGAAGAAAACGGTAATGAAAAACTGTTTTTT. Translation gives CASSREENGNEKLFF.